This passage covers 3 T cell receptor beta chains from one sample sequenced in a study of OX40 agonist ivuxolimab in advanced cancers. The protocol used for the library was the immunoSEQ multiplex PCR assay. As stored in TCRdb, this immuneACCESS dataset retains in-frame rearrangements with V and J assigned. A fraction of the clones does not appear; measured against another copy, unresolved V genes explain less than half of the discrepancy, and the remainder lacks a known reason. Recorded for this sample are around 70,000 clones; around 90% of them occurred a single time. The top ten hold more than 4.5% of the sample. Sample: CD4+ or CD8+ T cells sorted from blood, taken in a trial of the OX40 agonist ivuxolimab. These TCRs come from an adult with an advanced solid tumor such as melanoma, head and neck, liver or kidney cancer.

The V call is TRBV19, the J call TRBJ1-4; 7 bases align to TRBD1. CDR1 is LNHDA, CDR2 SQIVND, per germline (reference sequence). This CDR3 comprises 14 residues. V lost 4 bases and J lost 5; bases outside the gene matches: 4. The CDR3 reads CASSTGTVNEKLFF. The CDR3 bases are TGTGCCAGTAGTACCGGGACAGTCAATGAAAAACTGTTTTTT.

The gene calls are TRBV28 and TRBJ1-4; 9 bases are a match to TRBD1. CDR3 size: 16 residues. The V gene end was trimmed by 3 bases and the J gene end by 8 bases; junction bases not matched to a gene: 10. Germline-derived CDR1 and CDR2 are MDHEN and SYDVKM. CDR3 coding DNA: TGTGCCAGCAGTTTCCTGAAGGGACAGGGCGACGAAAAACTGTTTTTT. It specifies CASSFLKGQGDEKLFF.

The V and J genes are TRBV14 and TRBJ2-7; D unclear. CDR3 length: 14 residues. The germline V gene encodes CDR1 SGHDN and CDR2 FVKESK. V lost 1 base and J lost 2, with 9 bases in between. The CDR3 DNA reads TGTGCCAGCAGCCAAGCTGTTTCCCCCTACGAGCAGTACTTC. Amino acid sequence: CASSQAVSPYEQYF.